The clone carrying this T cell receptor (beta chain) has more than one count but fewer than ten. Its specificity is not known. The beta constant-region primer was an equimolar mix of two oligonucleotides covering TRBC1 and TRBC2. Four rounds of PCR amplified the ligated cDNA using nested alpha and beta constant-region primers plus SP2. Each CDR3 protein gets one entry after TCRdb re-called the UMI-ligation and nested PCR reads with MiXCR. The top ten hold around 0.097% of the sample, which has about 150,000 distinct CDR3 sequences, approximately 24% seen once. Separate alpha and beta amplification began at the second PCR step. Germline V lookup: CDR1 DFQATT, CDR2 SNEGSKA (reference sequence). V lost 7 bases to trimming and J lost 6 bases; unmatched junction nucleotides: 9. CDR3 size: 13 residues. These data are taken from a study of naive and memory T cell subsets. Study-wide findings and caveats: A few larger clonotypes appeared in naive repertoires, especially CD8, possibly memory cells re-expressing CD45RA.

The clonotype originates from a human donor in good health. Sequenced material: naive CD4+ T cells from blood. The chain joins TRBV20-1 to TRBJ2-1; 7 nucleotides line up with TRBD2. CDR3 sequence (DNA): TGCAGTGTCGCGGCGGGAGCGGGCAATGAGCAGTTCTTC. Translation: CSVAAGAGNEQFF.